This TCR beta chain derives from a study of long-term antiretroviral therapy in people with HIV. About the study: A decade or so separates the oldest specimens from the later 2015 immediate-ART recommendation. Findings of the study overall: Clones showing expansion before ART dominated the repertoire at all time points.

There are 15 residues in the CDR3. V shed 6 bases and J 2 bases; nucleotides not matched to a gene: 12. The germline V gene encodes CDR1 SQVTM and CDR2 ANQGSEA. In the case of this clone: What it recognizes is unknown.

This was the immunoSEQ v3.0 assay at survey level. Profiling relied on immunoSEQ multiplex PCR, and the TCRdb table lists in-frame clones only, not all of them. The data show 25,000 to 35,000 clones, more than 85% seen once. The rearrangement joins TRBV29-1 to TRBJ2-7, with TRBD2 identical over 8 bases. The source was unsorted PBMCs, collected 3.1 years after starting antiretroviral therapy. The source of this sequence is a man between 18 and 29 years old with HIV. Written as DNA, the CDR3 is TGCAGCGTAGGGCGGGTAAGCGGGAGTACCTACGAGCAGTACTTC. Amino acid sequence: CSVGRVSGSTYEQYF.